This TCR beta chain derives from a study of blood T cell repertoires in COVID-19. Profiling relied on immunoSEQ multiplex PCR, and the TCRdb table lists in-frame clones only, not all of them. The sample gives fewer than 85,000 clones, about 90% of which show up once; over 4% is in the top ten. Germline CDR1 LNHDA, CDR2 SQIVND (reference sequence). V dropped 8 bases and J dropped 0; count of bases not matched to a gene: 11. This CDR3 has 16 amino acids. The chain combines TRBV19 with TRBJ2-3, with 7 bases that match TRBD2. The source material was peripheral blood. This TCR derives from a man aged 45-65 years with active COVID-19. CDR3 nucleotide sequence: TGTGCCAGTGGCCGGACTAGAGGTGCTAGCACAGATACGCAGTATTTT. Translated, it gives CASGRTRGASTDTQYF.